Shown below are 20 T cell receptor beta chains from a single sample sequenced in a study of shared clonotypes between healthy human individuals. Assay used: immunoSEQ multiplex PCR; TCRdb lists only in-frame clones, some missing. The data contain millions of clones, 85% to 95% of them seen just once; the ten biggest clones take up 0.1% to 0.15%. Input material: naive CD4+ T cells sorted from blood. Subset described: CD45RA+ positively selected. Receptors were obtained from a man aged 18 to 30 in good health.

V gene TRBV9 combines with J gene TRBJ1-4; D is possibly TRBD1 (5 bases). V dropped 3 bases and J dropped 10 bases, with 16 bases sitting between them. The length of the CDR3 is 14 residues. Germline CDR1 is SGDLS and CDR2 is YYNGEE. In nucleotides, the CDR3 is TGTGCCAGCAGCGCCCCCGGGGCCCCTGGAAAACTGTTTTTT. It encodes CASSAPGAPGKLFF.

This clone showed up many times. The V gene is TRBV28, the J gene TRBJ2-4; D perhaps matches TRBD1 (6 bases). V lost 5 bases, J lost 13 bases, and 24 bases lay in between. Germline V gene lookup returns CDR1 MDHEN and CDR2 SYDVKM. The CDR3 has 15 residues. The chain's CDR3 is CASSQSLLTGRLQYF. Here the CDR3 DNA reads TGTGCCAGCAGTCAATCCCTACTGACAGGCCGACTACAGTACTTC.

The rearrangement joins TRBV28 to TRBJ1-3, with a possible D match to TRBD1 (5 bases). There are 13 residues in the CDR3. Germline CDR1 reads MDHEN; CDR2 reads SYDVKM. The germline V and J ends were trimmed by 7 bases and 4 bases, with 11 bases remaining between them. The CDR3 reads CASIGARGNTIYF. DNA of the CDR3: TGTGCCAGCATTGGGGCTAGAGGAAACACCATATATTTT.

Here the CDR3 reads CASSRQINYGYTF. In DNA, the CDR3 is TGTGCCAGTAGCAGACAGATTAACTATGGCTACACCTTC. V usage is TRBV19 and J usage is TRBJ1-2, with TRBD1 as a possible D gene (5 bases). Germline loops: CDR1 LNHDA, CDR2 SQIVND (reference sequence). The CDR3 is made up of 13 amino acids. Trimming took off 6 bases at V and 1 base at J, with 9 bases between the two ends.

This clone was detected once. J is TRBJ2-1 and V is TRBV7-2; possible D gene TRBD2, 5 bases. CDR3 length: 12 amino acids. V was pared by 5 bases and J by 6 bases, with 8 bases between. CDR1 is SGHTA, CDR2 FQGNSA, per germline. In DNA, the CDR3 is TGTGCCAGCAGCATTACTAGCAATGAGCAGTTCTTC. It specifies CASSITSNEQFF.

This chain uses TRBV27 with TRBJ2-7; 9 nucleotides align to TRBD1. Germline V gives CDR1 MNHEY, CDR2 SMNVEV (reference sequence). Trimming cost V 6 bases and J 9 bases; bases outside gene matches: 21. There are 17 residues in the CDR3. The CDR3 nucleotides are TGTGCCAGCAGATCCAGACCGAGGGGACAGGGTGGCGCGGGGCAGTACTTC. Translation: CASRSRPRGQGGAGQYF.

Comments on this clone: Other nucleotide sequences in the sample specify the same CDR3. This chain connects TRBV6-5 to TRBJ2-7; TRBD1 or TRBD2 may be the D gene (5 bases each). This CDR3 has 14 amino acids. V lost 5 bases and J lost 1, with 12 bases in between. Germline assignment: CDR1 MNHEY and CDR2 SVGAGI. The DNA of the CDR3 is TGTGCCAGCAGTCGGGGCGGGCAATCCTACGAGCAGTACTTC. This sequence encodes CASSRGGQSYEQYF.

The chain has TRBV4-3 and TRBJ2-7; 10 bases match TRBD2. After removal of 3 bases from V and 6 bases from J, the junction contained 11 bases not matched to a gene. The CDR3 is 16 residues long. Germline V gene sequence: CDR1 LGHNA, CDR2 YSLEER. The CDR3 sequence is CASSQDSSGRVGEQYF. CDR3 bases: TGCGCCAGCAGCCAGGATAGCAGCGGGAGGGTTGGCGAGCAGTACTTC.

The chain has TRBV6-1 and TRBJ1-3; no clear D gene. Germline values: CDR1 MNHNS, CDR2 SASEGT. V lost 6 bases and J 0 bases, leaving 9 bases between the germline ends. This CDR3 contains 14 residues. CDR3 coding DNA: TGTGCCAGCAGCGCCCAGGTCTCTGGAAACACCATATATTTT. This encodes CASSAQVSGNTIYF.

This clone was observed once. The chain joins TRBV5-4 to TRBJ1-2; D uncertain. The V end lost 3 bases, the J end lost 5 bases, and 14 bases lay between the germline ends. The CDR3 has 14 amino acids. The V gene's germline CDR1 is SGHNT and CDR2 YYREEE (reference sequence). This chain's CDR3 is CASSSNTEVYGYTF. Here the CDR3 DNA reads TGTGCCAGCAGCTCGAATACAGAGGTATATGGCTACACCTTC.

V gene TRBV25-1 combines with J gene TRBJ2-7; D is perhaps TRBD2 (5 bases). V was clipped by 2 bases and J by 5 bases, with 13 bases between them. The germline gives CDR1 MGHDK, CDR2 SYGVNS. This CDR3 has 14 residues. CDR3 in amino acids: CASSEPGSGHEQYF. The CDR3 DNA follows: TGTGCCAGCAGTGAACCGGGGTCCGGGCACGAGCAGTACTTC.

The J gene is TRBJ2-2, the V gene TRBV7-2; 7 bases are a match to TRBD2. The CDR3 consists of 14 residues. CDR1 is SGHTA, CDR2 FQGNSA, per germline. Losses at the gene ends were 2 bases for V and 4 bases for J; bases not matched to a gene: 1. CDR3 bases: TGTGCCAGCAGCTTAAGCGGGACCACCGGGGAGCTGTTTTTT. It codes for CASSLSGTTGELFF.

This clone was seen a single time. The gene calls are TRBV5-5 and TRBJ2-7, with a weak D call TRBD2 (5 bases). Trimming removed 1 base at V and 7 bases at J, with 18 bases between. Germline loops: CDR1 SGHKS, CDR2 YYEKEE (reference sequence). The length of the CDR3 is 15 residues. DNA for the CDR3: TGTGCCAGCAGCTTGCTTACGGGATTGACGGGGGAGCAGTACTTC. Protein sequence: CASSLLTGLTGEQYF. The whole variable domain, remainder taken from reference TRBV5-5 and TRBJ2-7, is DAGVTQSPTHLIKTRGQQVTLRCSPISGHKSVSWYQQVLGQGPQFIFQYYEKEERGRGNFPDRFSARQFPNYSSELNVNALLLGDSALYLCASSLLTGLTGEQYFGPGTRLTVT.

The chain is built from TRBV28 and TRBJ2-7, with D perhaps given as TRBD1 or TRBD2 (5 bases each). Trimming pared 8 bases from V and 2 bases from J, leaving 13 bases between. The length of the CDR3 is 13 residues. Germline V gives CDR1 MDHEN, CDR2 SYDVKM. CDR3 loop: CASGDAATYEQYF. The CDR3 coding sequence is TGTGCCAGCGGGGACGCAGCAACCTACGAGCAGTACTTC.

This chain joins TRBV12-5 and TRBJ2-3, with 12 bases matching TRBD2. Germline CDR1 reads LGHNT; CDR2 reads FRNRAP. This CDR3 is 17 amino acids long. V gave up 4 bases and J gave up 3 bases; unmatched junction bases: 8. This chain's CDR3 is CASGSGLAGKGTDTQYF. The CDR3, as DNA: TGTGCTAGTGGTTCCGGACTAGCGGGAAAGGGAACAGATACGCAGTATTTT.

This clone has a single count. DNA of the CDR3: TGTGCCAGCAGCTATCGGGACAACCAGCCCCAGCATTTT. Its translation is CASSYRDNQPQHF. The chain couples TRBV11-2 to TRBJ1-5; TRBD1 might be the D (6 bases). V was trimmed by 4 bases and J by 7 bases, leaving 11 bases between them. There are 13 residues in the CDR3. Germline V gene sequence: CDR1 SGHAT, CDR2 FQNNGV.

The chain uses TRBV21-1 and TRBJ2-7; the D segment call TRBD2 is taken from the table without a DNA check. TRBV21-1 represents a pseudogene. The CDR3 length is 14 residues. This chain's CDR3 is CASSERRPSYEQYF. The CDR3 DNA sequence: TGTGCCAGCAGCGAAAGGAGACCATCCTACGAGCAGTACTTC.

The chain carries TRBV5-1 and TRBJ2-2, with 7 bases identical to TRBD1. The trim removed 4 bases at V and 3 bases at J, leaving 6 bases unmatched. The CDR3 runs 15 residues. Per germline, CDR1 SGHRS and CDR2 YFSETQ. Here the CDR3 DNA reads TGCGCCAGCAGCCCCGGGACAGCAGACACCGGGGAGCTGTTTTTT. Translating it yields CASSPGTADTGELFF.

This clone has only one observation. The rearrangement joins TRBV6-6 to TRBJ2-1; no firm D call. Trimming took off 6 bases at V and 3 bases at J, with 9 bases between the two ends. Germline V CDR1 and CDR2: MNHNY, SVGAGI (reference sequence). CDR3 length: 13 amino acids. CDR3 bases: TGTGCCAGCAGGGGTAGTAGCTACAATGAGCAGTTCTTC. Translated, it gives CASRGSSYNEQFF.

CDR3 sequence reads: CASSYLDRATEAFF. The CDR3 nucleotides are TGTGCCAGCAGTTACCTGGACAGGGCCACTGAAGCTTTCTTT. V and J are TRBV6-5 and TRBJ1-1; 8 positions match TRBD1. CDR1 is MNHEY, CDR2 SVGAGI, per germline. The CDR3 extends over 14 amino acids. V lost 2 bases, J lost 4 bases, and 3 bases stayed unmatched.